This is a list of T cell receptor beta chains from one sample in a study of PD-1 blockade in classical Hodgkin lymphoma. Measured with immunoSEQ multiplex PCR; TCRdb has only the in-frame clones, and not every one. Of approximately 150,000 clones in the sample, approximately 80% are singletons; the top ten hold about 9.2%. Material: peripheral blood mononuclear cells (PBMCs), obtained before the second cycle of nivolumab. The source is a human donor with classical Hodgkin lymphoma. Each CDR3 is given with its conserved first and last residue. Fields, in order: D gene, J gene, clone size, V gene, CDR3 protein, CDR3 DNA. The D gene is left open where the match is weak. Clone sizes are given selectively: once, few, many, or a class where the clone is expanded.

>NA|TRBJ2-5|NA|TRBV19
CASRLGTQETQYF
TGTGCCAGTAGACTCGGCACTCAAGAGACCCAGTACTTC
>NA|TRBJ1-5|NA|TRBV28
CASSPLGHGYNQPQHF
TGTGCCAGCAGCCCCCTGGGACACGGCTACAATCAGCCCCAGCATTTT
>NA|TRBJ1-1|NA|TRBV10-3
CAISEQANTEAFF
TGTGCCATCAGTGAACAGGCGAACACTGAAGCTTTCTTT
>NA|TRBJ2-2|NA|TRBV2
CASSDAGHVGELFF
TGTGCCAGCTCGGACGCAGGGCACGTCGGGGAGCTGTTTTTT
>TRBD1|TRBJ2-7|NA|TRBV19
CASSIGTALYEQYF
TGTGCCAGTAGTATCGGGACAGCACTCTACGAGCAGTACTTC
>NA|TRBJ2-5|NA|TRBV19
CASSIRRGGEETQYF
TGTGCCAGTAGTATACGGCGGGGAGGTGAGGAGACCCAGTACTTC
>NA|TRBJ2-4|NA|TRBV7-9
CASSLGGQKGSF
TGTGCCAGCAGCTTAGGCGGACAGAAGGGATCCTTC
>NA|TRBJ2-7|NA|TRBV10-3
CAMGSLYYEQYF
TGTGCCATGGGGTCCCTTTATTACGAGCAGTACTTC
>NA|TRBJ1-1|NA|TRBV7-3
CASSLDKNTEAFF
TGTGCCAGCAGCCTTGACAAGAACACTGAAGCTTTCTTT
>NA|TRBJ2-5|NA|TRBV10-3
CAISEGQKQETQYF
TGTGCCATCAGTGAAGGTCAAAAACAAGAGACCCAGTACTTC
>NA|TRBJ2-7|NA|TRBV5-8
CASSLWTDRFSYEQYF
TGTGCCAGCAGCTTGTGGACCGACAGGTTCTCCTACGAGCAGTACTTC
>NA|TRBJ1-5|NA|TRBV7-9
CASSPEGWQPQHF
TGTGCCAGCAGCCCCGAAGGTTGGCAGCCCCAGCATTTT
>TRBD1|TRBJ1-3|NA|TRBV6-6
CASRSDRAGNTIYF
TGTGCCAGCAGGTCCGACAGGGCTGGAAACACCATATATTTT
>NA|TRBJ1-2|NA|TRBV18
CASSPPDGYGYTF
TGTGCCAGCTCACCACCGGACGGCTATGGCTACACCTTC
>NA|TRBJ2-3|NA|TRBV29-1
CSVVFRGSSTDTQYF
TGCAGCGTTGTCTTTAGGGGGAGCAGCACAGATACGCAGTATTTT
>TRBD2|TRBJ2-1|NA|TRBV6-5
CASRGLAGVGDEQFF
TGTGCCAGCAGGGGACTAGCGGGGGTGGGAGATGAGCAGTTCTTC
>NA|TRBJ2-2|once|TRBV2
CASSEIYPGLTGELFF
TGTGCCAGCAGTGAAATCTACCCCGGACTCACCGGGGAGCTGTTTTTT
>TRBD1|TRBJ2-7|NA|TRBV13
CASSRTGLWEQYF
TGTGCCAGCAGCAGGACAGGCCTCTGGGAGCAGTACTTC
>TRBD1|TRBJ1-2|NA|TRBV30
CAWSVLRGRHYGYTF
TGTGCCTGGAGTGTATTGAGGGGGCGTCACTATGGCTACACCTTC
>NA|TRBJ2-3|NA|TRBV9
CASSVGDTQYF
TGTGCCAGCAGCGTAGGGGATACGCAGTATTTT
>TRBD2|TRBJ2-3|NA|TRBV9
CASSVDQRGGTDTQYF
TGTGCCAGCAGCGTAGATCAGCGGGGGGGCACAGATACGCAGTATTTT
>TRBD1|TRBJ2-1|NA|TRBV5-1
CASSYLGQSNEQFF
TGCGCCAGCAGCTACCTGGGACAGTCCAATGAGCAGTTCTTC
>TRBD2|TRBJ2-1|NA|TRBV27
CASSLWTSGAAYNEQFF
TGTGCCAGCAGTCTATGGACTAGCGGGGCGGCCTACAATGAGCAGTTCTTC
>NA|TRBJ2-1|NA|TRBV7-9
CASSAPRGTYSYNEQFF
TGTGCCAGCAGCGCCCCCAGGGGTACATACTCCTACAATGAGCAGTTCTTC
>NA|TRBJ1-1|once|TRBV7-8
CASSLVNTEAFF
TGTGCCAGCAGCTTAGTAAACACTGAAGCTTTCTTT
>TRBD1|TRBJ1-5|NA|TRBV6-6
CASSGQGRNQPQHF
TGTGCCAGCAGTGGACAGGGGCGGAATCAGCCCCAGCATTTT
>TRBD2|TRBJ2-7|NA|TRBV18
CASSLAGGPKEQYF
TGTGCCAGCTCACTAGCGGGAGGGCCCAAAGAGCAGTACTTC
>TRBD2|TRBJ2-3|NA|TRBV7-2
CASSFLLAPDTDTQYF
TGTGCCAGCAGCTTTTTACTAGCGCCAGACACAGATACGCAGTATTTT
>TRBD1|TRBJ2-3|NA|TRBV10-3
CAISPRQGAAGDTQYF
TGTGCCATCAGTCCCCGACAGGGGGCGGCAGGAGATACGCAGTATTTT